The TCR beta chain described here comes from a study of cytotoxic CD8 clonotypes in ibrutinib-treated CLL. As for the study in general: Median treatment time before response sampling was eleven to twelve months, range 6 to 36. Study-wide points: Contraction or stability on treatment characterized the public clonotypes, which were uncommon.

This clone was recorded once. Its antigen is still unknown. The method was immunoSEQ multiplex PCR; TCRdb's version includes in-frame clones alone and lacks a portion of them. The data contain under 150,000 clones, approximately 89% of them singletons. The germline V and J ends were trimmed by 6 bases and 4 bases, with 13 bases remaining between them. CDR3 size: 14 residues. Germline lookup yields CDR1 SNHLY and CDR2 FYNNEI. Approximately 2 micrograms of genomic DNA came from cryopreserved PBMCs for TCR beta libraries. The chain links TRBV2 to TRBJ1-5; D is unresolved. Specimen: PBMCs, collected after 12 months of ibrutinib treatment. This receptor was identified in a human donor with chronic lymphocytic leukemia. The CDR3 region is CASRRDVPNQPQHF. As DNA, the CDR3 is TGTGCCAGCAGACGGGATGTCCCGAATCAGCCCCAGCATTTT.